One sample yielded the 19 T cell receptor beta chains listed below, sequenced in a study of T cells in Graves' hyperthyroidism and ophthalmopathy. The CDR3 regions of TCR beta were amplified from RNA transcripts. Carried out on the TCR CDR3, a first-round RT-PCR used the HTBI primer set. One entry per CDR3 protein results from TCRdb running MiXCR on the multiplex PCR reads. The sample carries 270,000 or so distinct CDR3 sequences, roughly 15% recorded once. Sequencing used blood. These TCRs come from a woman aged 50 to 60 with Graves' hyperthyroidism that later progressed to Graves' ophthalmopathy.

This clonotype has a count of ten or more. This chain links TRBV29-1 with TRBJ2-3, with D unresolved. CDR1 and CDR2 (germline): SQVTM, ANQGSEA. Trimming removed 5 bases from V and 4 bases from J, with 19 bases in between. The CDR3 covers 15 residues. The CDR3 spells CSVHPGLASADTQYF. The CDR3 region has the DNA TGCAGCGTTCACCCCGGCTTAGCTAGTGCAGATACGCAGTATTTT.

This clonotype was observed a handful of times. The chain carries TRBV20-1 and TRBJ2-1; D is possibly TRBD2 (5 bases). This CDR3 is 13 amino acids long. Per the germline V gene, CDR1 is DFQATT and CDR2 is SNEGSKA (reference sequence). The germline V and J ends were trimmed by 5 bases and 0 bases, with 8 bases remaining between them. In nucleotides, the CDR3 is TGCAGTGCTGAGGCGGGCTCCTACAATGAGCAGTTCTTC. It is translated as CSAEAGSYNEQFF.

This clonotype showed up many times. This sequence joins TRBV2 and TRBJ2-7, with unresolved D. Between the trimmed V and J ends, which lost 7 bases and 7 bases, there was a span of 17 bases. CDR3 size: 13 residues. The germline gives CDR1 SNHLY, CDR2 FYNNEI. CDR3 coding DNA: TGTGCCAGCATCCCCATGGGGAAGAGGGAGCAGTACTTC. Translating gives CASIPMGKREQYF.

The rearrangement joins TRBV24-1 to TRBJ1-5, with a weak D call TRBD1 (5 bases). Germline CDR1 reads KGHDR; CDR2 reads SFDVKD. The CDR3 is made up of 16 amino acids. Trimming took off 5 bases at V and 2 bases at J, with 15 bases between the two ends. The CDR3 loop is CATSVSGQGGNQPQHF. DNA of the CDR3: TGTGCCACCAGTGTCTCCGGGCAGGGAGGCAATCAGCCCCAGCATTTT.

The J gene is TRBJ1-6, the V gene TRBV4-1, with TRBD1 matching 9 bases. Germline assignment: CDR1 MGHRA and CDR2 YSYEKL. Trimming took 9 bases from V and 4 from J; bases not matched to a gene: 4. The CDR3 has 14 amino acids. Here the CDR3 DNA reads TGCGCCAGTCGACAGGGGGAATATAATTCACCCCTCCACTTT. It is translated as CASRQGEYNSPLHF.

This clonotype was seen once. The rearrangement joins TRBV4-3 to TRBJ1-2; D gene unclear. The ends were cut back, 0 bases at V and 2 bases at J, with 7 bases in the middle. This CDR3 is 14 amino acids long. Germline assignment: CDR1 LGHNA and CDR2 YSLEER. The CDR3 loop is CASSQEKPNYGYTF. CDR3 nucleotide sequence: TGCGCCAGCAGCCAAGAGAAACCGAACTATGGCTACACCTTC.

The chain carries TRBV2 and TRBJ2-7, with 11 bases lining up with TRBD2. Trimming cost V 9 bases and J 7 bases; bases outside gene matches: 11. Germline V gene lookup returns CDR1 SNHLY and CDR2 FYNNEI. The CDR3 extends over 14 amino acids. The CDR3 DNA is TGTGCCAGTGCAACTAGCGGGAGAGGATGGGAGCAGTACTTC. This sequence encodes CASATSGRGWEQYF. The variable domain in full, with the rest retrieved from reference TRBV2 and TRBJ2-7, is EPEVTQTPSHQVTQMGQEVILRCVPISNHLYFYWYRQILGQKVEFLVSFYNNEISEKSEIFDDQFSVERPDGSNFTLKIRSTKLEDSAMYFCASATSGRGWEQYFGPGTRLTVT.

There are many counts of this clonotype. V usage is TRBV20-1 and J usage is TRBJ2-3; TRBD1 might be the D (5 bases). In germline, CDR1 is DFQATT, CDR2 SNEGSKA (reference sequence). Trimming removed 6 bases from V and 0 bases from J, with 22 bases in between. CDR3 length equals 17 residues. The CDR3 nucleotides are TGCAGTGCCAAAACCTATGGGGCAAGAACTAGCACAGATACGCAGTATTTT. Protein product: CSAKTYGARTSTDTQYF.

A few counts support this clonotype. The chain combines TRBV4-1 with TRBJ1-2, with D unclear. The V end lost 0 bases, the J end lost 5 bases, and 13 bases lay between the germline ends. The germline V gene encodes CDR1 MGHRA and CDR2 YSYEKL. The CDR3 loop spans 15 amino acids. CDR3 sequence: CASSQDKLFLYGYTF. The CDR3 DNA follows: TGCGCCAGCAGCCAAGATAAATTGTTCCTATATGGCTACACCTTC.

V gene TRBV25-1 combines with J gene TRBJ2-7; perhaps TRBD1 as D (5 bases). CDR3 length equals 13 residues. Germline V gene lookup returns CDR1 MGHDK and CDR2 SYGVNS. V lost 6 bases and J lost 4, with 13 bases in between. The CDR3 loop reads CASSRGHPYEQYF. The CDR3 nucleotides read TGTGCCAGCAGCCGTGGACATCCATACGAGCAGTACTTC.

This clonotype was seen ten or more times. The chain is built from TRBV7-3 and TRBJ2-1; tentative D call: TRBD1 (6 bases). V was cut by 3 bases and J by 9 bases, with 12 bases left in between. Germline-derived CDR1 and CDR2 are SGHTA and FQGTGA. This CDR3 has 13 residues. The CDR3 DNA follows: TGTGCCAGCAGCTTCAGGGGAGAGACTGAGCAGTTCTTC. Translating it yields CASSFRGETEQFF.

To note about this clonotype: Being one base from a much bigger clone, this may be a read error. This chain links TRBV20-1 with TRBJ2-1, with TRBD2 identical over 7 bases. The CDR3 spans 17 residues. Looked up from germline, CDR1 is DFQATT and CDR2 is SNEGSKA (reference sequence). V dropped 4 bases and J dropped 9; count of bases not matched to a gene: 21. CDR3 DNA sequence: TGCAGTGCTATAGATGTGGATTTAGGGAGGGTCCGGGGTGAGCAGTTCTTC. It translates to CSAIDVDLGRVRGEQFF.

Here the CDR3 reads CASSMGEGVVSPLHF. Written as DNA, the CDR3 is TGTGCCAGTAGTATGGGAGAAGGGGTCGTATCACCCCTCCACTTT. V and J are TRBV19 and TRBJ1-6, with D possibly matching TRBD1 (5 bases). Germline CDR1 LNHDA, CDR2 SQIVND (reference sequence). The germline V and J ends were trimmed by 3 bases and 10 bases, with 16 bases remaining between them. The CDR3 loop spans 15 amino acids.

This clonotype appeared many times. The chain has TRBV12-3 or TRBV12-4 and TRBJ2-5; TRBD1 matches at 8 bases. V trimming: 5 bases; J trimming: 3 bases; junction bases outside the gene matches: 5. The CDR3 runs 14 residues. The CDR3 region is CASSMTGAEETQYF. CDR3 coding DNA: TGTGCCAGCAGTATGACAGGGGCGGAAGAGACCCAGTACTTC.

Ten or more counts support this clonotype. This chain connects TRBV5-1 to TRBJ1-1; D is unresolved. Germline V CDR1 and CDR2: SGHRS, YFSETQ. The CDR3 sequence is 13 residues long. Between the trimmed V and J ends, which lost 5 bases and 3 bases, there was a span of 11 bases. Here the CDR3 reads CASRVRVDTEAFF. DNA of the CDR3: TGCGCCAGCAGGGTTCGGGTAGACACTGAAGCTTTCTTT.

This clonotype was recorded at least ten times. The J gene is TRBJ2-2, the V gene TRBV7-6, with D unclear. The CDR3 is 13 amino acids. Germline V lookup: CDR1 SGHVS, CDR2 FNYEAQ. Trimming stripped 0 bases from V and 6 bases from J, with 5 bases between. The CDR3 DNA sequence: TGTGCCAGCAGCTTAGCCCGGCCCGGGGAGCTGTTTTTT. Translating gives CASSLARPGELFF.

The chain is built from TRBV20-1 and TRBJ1-2; D gene ambiguous. Germline assignment: CDR1 DFQATT and CDR2 SNEGSKA (reference sequence). V was cut by 4 bases and J by 4 bases, with 10 bases left in between. This CDR3 is built from 12 residues. The CDR3 nucleotides read TGCAGTGCTATGGGCAGGACCTATGGCTACACCTTC. This codes for CSAMGRTYGYTF.

This clonotype appeared many times. This chain connects TRBV2 to TRBJ2-1; 8 nucleotides line up with TRBD2. V dropped 11 bases and J dropped 3; count of bases not matched to a gene: 3. The germline V gene encodes CDR1 SNHLY and CDR2 FYNNEI. This CDR3 contains 12 residues. The CDR3 sequence is CAGSGSYNEQFF. The CDR3 region has the DNA TGTGCCGGGAGCGGGAGCTACAATGAGCAGTTCTTC.

This clonotype was seen repeatedly, ten times or more. The rearrangement links TRBV11-2 to TRBJ2-2; D is undetermined. The V gene's germline CDR1 is SGHAT and CDR2 FQNNGV. Trimming left V 4 bases short and J 4 bases short, with 10 bases between. The CDR3 consists of 14 residues. The CDR3 DNA sequence: TGTGCCAGCAGCTCAGTAGTTGGCACCGGGGAGCTGTTTTTT. Amino acid sequence: CASSSVVGTGELFF.